This T cell receptor beta chain was captured in a study of shared clonotypes between healthy human individuals. About the research overall: Donors, aged 18 to 49, were a couple of women and a few men.

CD45RA-negative memory and CD45RA+ naive subsets were split from the CD4+ cells. In regard to this clone: The antigen is unknown.

Study-level results: Clonotypes not shared had lower generation probabilities than those common to all four donors.

The data were produced by immunoSEQ multiplex PCR, yet TCRdb's version contains in-frame clones alone and is incomplete. The table records around 1,100,000 clones, approximately 77% of them present only once. Sample: memory CD4+ T cells from PBMCs. Indicated subset: CD45RA-negative fraction. This TCR was sampled from a man aged 18 to 35 in good health. Some clones in this sample may be carry-over from other donors' samples.

CDR3 DNA: TGTGCCAGCAGCGTGAGTGGGGGCGACGCCTACGAGCAGTACTTC. Residues: CASSVSGGDAYEQYF. V usage is TRBV9 and J usage is TRBJ2-7, with D possibly TRBD1 on 6 matching bases. Germline values: CDR1 SGDLS, CDR2 YYNGEE. There are 15 residues in the CDR3. V was pared by 2 bases and J by 2 bases, with 14 bases between.